This TCR beta chain derives from a study of blood T cell repertoires in COVID-19. Sequencing was performed with immunoSEQ multiplex PCR; in TCRdb, only in-frame clones are kept and a portion is missing. The table has fewer than 70,000 clones, roughly four fifths seen once. Germline V gives CDR1 MNHNS, CDR2 SASEGT. The CDR3 totals 12 residues. V lost 3 bases to trimming and J lost 5 bases, with 8 bases between them. The sample comprised peripheral blood. The TCR originated in a woman of 80 years or more with acute or convalescent COVID-19. The rearrangement uses TRBV6-1 and TRBJ2-7; no clear D. CDR3 sequence reads: CASSDSVHEQYF. The DNA for the CDR3 is TGTGCCAGCAGTGATTCAGTCCACGAGCAGTACTTC.